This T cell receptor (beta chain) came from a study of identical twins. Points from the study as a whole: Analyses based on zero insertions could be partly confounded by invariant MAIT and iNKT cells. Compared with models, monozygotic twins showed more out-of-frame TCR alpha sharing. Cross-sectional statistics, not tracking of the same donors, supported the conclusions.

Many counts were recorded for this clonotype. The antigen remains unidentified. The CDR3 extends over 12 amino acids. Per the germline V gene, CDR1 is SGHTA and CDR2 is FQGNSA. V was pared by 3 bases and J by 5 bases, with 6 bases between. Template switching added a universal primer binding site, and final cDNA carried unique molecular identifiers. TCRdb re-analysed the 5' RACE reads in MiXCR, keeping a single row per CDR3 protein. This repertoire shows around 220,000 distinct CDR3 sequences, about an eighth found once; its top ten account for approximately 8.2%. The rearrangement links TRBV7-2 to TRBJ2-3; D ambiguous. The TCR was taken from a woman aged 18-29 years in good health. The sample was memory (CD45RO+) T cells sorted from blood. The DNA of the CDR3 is TGTGCCAGCAGCTTGCAGAGAGATACGCAGTATTTT. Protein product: CASSLQRDTQYF.